The sequence of this T cell receptor (beta chain) was determined in a study of shared clonotypes between healthy human individuals. Study conclusions and caveats: For naive CD4 cells, around 5% of clonotypes were shared across a handful of donors. What naive subsets generally showed was a larger estimated richness than memory subsets showed.

A note on this clone: Antigen specificity is unknown.

The CDR3 extends over 15 amino acids. Germline CDR1 and CDR2: MNHNY and SVGAGI (reference sequence). J gave up 4 bases and V 6 bases, and 8 bases lay outside the gene matches. Authors' methods: Because ImmunoSEQ provided only junction sequences with no quality scores, the filtering differed. The assay was immunoSEQ multiplex PCR, and TCRdb's table has in-frame clones only and misses some. V and J calls and clone size are copied from that table; D and trimming were computed from the DNA. Of around 1,000,000 clones detected, 60% to 80% appear once; the ten largest clones hold 0.89%. Sequenced material: memory CD4+ T cells from PBMCs. As for subset: CD45RA-negative fraction. The source of this sequence is a man younger than 35 in good health. Some clones in this sample may be carry-over from other donors' samples. The V gene is TRBV6-6, the J gene TRBJ2-7, with 11 bases identical to TRBD2. The CDR3 is CASRGRLAGTYEQYF. CDR3 in DNA: TGTGCCAGCAGGGGTCGACTAGCGGGAACATACGAGCAGTACTTC.